The 16 T cell receptor beta chains given below trace back to one sample, sequenced in a study of yellow fever vaccine responses in identical twins. TCRdb recomputed calls from the RT-PCR reads with MiXCR, one row per CDR3 protein. The data contain about 13,000 distinct CDR3 sequences, about four fifths of them singletons. This specimen was T cells from blood (PBMCs), unsorted or a sorted subset (not recorded which), taken before or after yellow fever vaccination (not recorded which). The receptors derive from a woman in her late teens or twenties who received the yellow fever vaccine.

The J gene is TRBJ2-3, the V gene TRBV7-2; TRBD2 agrees at 8 bases. V was clipped by 0 bases and J by 15 bases; unmatched bases: 11. Germline V CDR1 and CDR2: SGHTA, FQGNSA. This CDR3 region has 14 residues. CDR3 sequence: CASSLARGAGVGYF. The CDR3 DNA is TGTGCCAGCAGCTTAGCGCGGGGAGCGGGAGTGGGATATTTT.

The chain has TRBV3-1 and TRBJ2-5, with no clear D. Germline CDR1 is LGHDT and CDR2 is YNNKEL (reference sequence). This CDR3 is 14 amino acids long. V dropped 5 bases and J dropped 3 bases, with 13 bases sitting between them. The CDR3 sequence is CASSVSRLKETQYF. The CDR3, as DNA: TGTGCCAGCAGCGTAAGTAGGCTAAAAGAGACCCAGTACTTC.

The gene calls are TRBV3-1 and TRBJ2-1; 9 bases fit TRBD2. The CDR3 is made up of 17 amino acids. Germline loops: CDR1 LGHDT, CDR2 YNNKEL (reference sequence). The V and J ends lost 4 bases and 8 bases, in that order; junction bases with no gene match: 15. The CDR3 reads CASSPSPLAGARDEQFF. The CDR3, as DNA: TGTGCCAGCAGCCCCTCCCCCTTAGCGGGGGCCAGGGATGAGCAGTTCTTC.

This clonotype was observed a handful of times. The V and J genes are TRBV25-1 and TRBJ2-2; tentatively, D is TRBD2 (5 bases). V lost 1 base and J 3 bases, leaving 9 bases between the germline ends. Germline loops: CDR1 MGHDK, CDR2 SYGVNS. This CDR3 region has 15 residues. For the CDR3, the DNA is TGTGCCAGCAGTGAATCCGGGGTTGACACCGGGGAGCTGTTTTTT. This translates into CASSESGVDTGELFF. The complete variable domain, with remaining parts taken from reference TRBV25-1 and TRBJ2-2, reads EADIYQTPRYLVIGTGKKITLECSQTMGHDKMYWYQQDPGMELHLIHYSYGVNSTEKGDLSSESTVSRIRTEHFPLTLESARPSHTSQYLCASSESGVDTGELFFGEGSRLTVL.

The chain carries TRBV19 and TRBJ2-2; TRBD1 matches 10 bases. J gave up 0 bases and V 4 bases, and 2 bases lay outside the gene matches. CDR1 and CDR2 (germline): LNHDA, SQIVND (reference sequence). The length of the CDR3 is 16 residues. This CDR3 reads CASSTGTGANTGELFF. The CDR3 DNA is TGTGCCAGTAGTACCGGGACAGGGGCGAACACCGGGGAGCTGTTTTTT.

The chain has TRBV19 and TRBJ2-2, with D possibly being TRBD1 (6 bases). Germline V gene data show CDR1 as LNHDA and CDR2 as SQIVND (reference sequence). Trimming stripped 6 bases from V and 5 bases from J, with 7 bases between. This CDR3 has 12 residues. The CDR3 is CASRQGTGELFF. The CDR3 region has the DNA TGTGCCAGTAGACAGGGAACCGGGGAGCTGTTTTTT.

This CDR3 reads CSVTFGGTGSPLHF. The CDR3, as DNA: TGCAGCGTTACCTTCGGGGGAACAGGTTCACCCCTCCACTTT. The chain is built from TRBV29-1 and TRBJ1-6; weak D call: TRBD1 (5 bases). CDR1 is SQVTM, CDR2 ANQGSEA, per germline. The CDR3 spans 14 residues. Trimming took 5 bases from V and 9 from J, leaving 17 bases between them. Supplemented by reference TRBV29-1 and TRBJ1-6, the full variable domain reads SAVISQKPSRDICQRGTSLTIQCQVDSQVTMMFWYRQQPGQSLTLIATANQGSEATYESGFVIDKFPISRPNLTFSTLTVSNMSPEDSSIYLCSVTFGGTGSPLHFGNGTRLTVT.

The V call is TRBV23-1, the J call TRBJ2-7; D tentatively reads TRBD1 or TRBD2 (6 bases each). TRBV23-1 is reported as an ORF; its role is uncertain. Trimming left V 4 bases short and J 4 bases short, with 20 bases between. The CDR3 runs to 16 residues. The CDR3 nucleotides read TGCGCCAGCAGTCTGGGACTTCCAGGGGAAAGGTACGAGCAGTACTTC. Translating it yields CASSLGLPGERYEQYF.

J is TRBJ2-2 and V is TRBV12-3 or TRBV12-4, with 10 bases lining up with TRBD2. The CDR3 has 15 amino acids. V was pared by 5 bases and J by 4 bases, with 4 bases of the junction left unmatched. CDR3: CASSGTSAATGELFF. For the CDR3, the DNA is TGTGCCAGCAGTGGGACTAGCGCCGCCACCGGGGAGCTGTTTTTT.

The rearrangement uses TRBV21-1 and TRBJ2-5; the table gives TRBD2 as D, unverified against the DNA. TRBV21-1 counts as a pseudogene. This CDR3 is built from 14 residues. The chain's CDR3 is CASPGVGQKETQYF. The CDR3 nucleotides read TGTGCCAGCCCAGGAGTAGGGCAGAAAGAGACCCAGTACTTC.

V and J are TRBV29-1 and TRBJ2-7; TRBD1 matches at 7 bases. V shed 0 bases, J shed 3 bases, and the junction held 2 bases outside the gene matches. Germline CDR1 is SQVTM and CDR2 is ANQGSEA. The CDR3 is 13 amino acids. Here the CDR3 reads CSVEDRDSYEQYF. In nucleotides, the CDR3 is TGCAGCGTTGAAGACCGGGACAGCTACGAGCAGTACTTC.

The rearrangement uses TRBV29-1 and TRBJ1-2; no definite D call. CDR3 length: 11 amino acids. V lost 0 bases and J 6 bases, leaving 5 bases between the germline ends. The germline CDR1 and CDR2 sequences are SQVTM and ANQGSEA. CDR3 coding DNA: TGCAGCGTTGAAGATCGGCATGGCTACACCTTC. This codes for CSVEDRHGYTF. Full variable domain (outside the CDR3, taken from reference TRBV29-1 and TRBJ1-2): SAVISQKPSRDICQRGTSLTIQCQVDSQVTMMFWYRQQPGQSLTLIATANQGSEATYESGFVIDKFPISRPNLTFSTLTVSNMSPEDSSIYLCSVEDRHGYTFGSGTRLTVV.

J is TRBJ2-7 and V is TRBV29-1, with D maybe TRBD2 (6 bases). The CDR3 has 14 amino acids. V dropped 4 bases and J dropped 3 bases, with 16 bases sitting between them. CDR1 SQVTM and CDR2 ANQGSEA come from the germline V gene. The CDR3 nucleotides are TGCAGCGTTGTGGAGGGGCACAACTACTACGAGCAGTACTTC. The encoded protein is CSVVEGHNYYEQYF.

This clonotype has more than one count but fewer than ten. This chain links TRBV29-1 with TRBJ2-1; D possibly corresponds to TRBD2 (6 bases). Germline V gene sequence: CDR1 SQVTM, CDR2 ANQGSEA. The CDR3 spans 13 residues. The V end lost 5 bases, the J end lost 3 bases, and 11 bases lay between the germline ends. This chain's CDR3 is CSVNGRNYNEQFF. CDR3 coding DNA: TGCAGCGTTAATGGGAGGAACTACAATGAGCAGTTCTTC.

The chain couples TRBV14 to TRBJ2-7, with D possibly TRBD1 on 6 matching bases. From germline, CDR1 is SGHDN and CDR2 FVKESK. V was cut by 3 bases and J by 2 bases, with 14 bases left in between. This CDR3 spans 15 amino acids. The CDR3 sequence is CASSQAGTHTYEQYF. DNA of the CDR3: TGTGCCAGCAGCCAGGCCGGGACACACACCTACGAGCAGTACTTC.

This chain links TRBV6-1 with TRBJ1-2; D is undetermined. The CDR3 has 14 residues. The V end lost 6 bases, the J end lost 0 bases, and 11 bases lay between the germline ends. Per germline, CDR1 MNHNS and CDR2 SASEGT. The CDR3 region has the DNA TGTGCCAGCAGCCTTCGGACGGCTAACTATGGCTACACCTTC. It yields the protein CASSLRTANYGYTF.